This T cell receptor beta chain was found in a study of blood T cells in healthy people across ages (dated by TCRdb to 2014 to 2015). For the wider study: Template switching captured roughly one uniquely barcoded TCR beta cDNA molecule per two T cells in model experiments. The study measured age-related changes in TCR beta repertoire diversity using deep sequencing normalized with unique cDNA molecular identifiers. Four age groups were formed from the donors: young (average 16 years), middle-aged (less than 40), aged (about 62) and long-lived (around 82). Two additional independent replicas of 1 million unique cDNA reads from the same blood draw were analyzed for two donors (one aged 18 to 30 and one aged 80 or older).

V is cut by 4 bases and J by 0 bases, and the space between the germline ends is 9 bases. CDR1 and CDR2, per the germline V gene, are SQVTM and ANQGSEA. From cysteine to phenylalanine, the CDR3 is 13 amino acids long. Just CDR3 DNA is preserved here, 39 bases in frame from base 1. Libraries were prepared through 5' RACE. These reads were obtained on an Illumina HiSeq 2500. The second PCR ran for about 6 to 12 cycles and used a J-beta primer mix along with a sample-barcoded 5' primer. A template-switch 5' adaptor carrying 12 random nucleotides introduced a unique molecular identifier onto each TCR beta cDNA molecule. Each sample yielded at least 2.5 million CDR3-containing paired-end reads. First-strand cDNA was synthesized from all RNA with the Mint cDNA synthesis kit, primed by a TRBC-specific oligonucleotide. Following uracil-DNA glycosylase treatment, a first 18-cycle PCR with universal primers M1SS and BC2_uni_R was performed on all cDNA. On the study's bioinformatics: For normalization, 1 million high-quality reads, each with a distinct molecular identifier, were randomly selected from each sample. Reads with shared molecular identifiers were discarded instead of being binned into consensus sequences. MiTCR, set to a Q25 quality threshold and the strictest error-elimination algorithm, was used for CDR3 identification, clonotype clustering and error correction. A nonparametric unseen species model using Euler transformation provided a lower-bound estimate of total TCR beta diversity. TCRdb passed the public sequencing reads through fastp at Q25 and MiXCR, retaining productive beta sequences. Each CDR3 protein appears once, grouped with its most common genes and DNA. The V and J calls come from TCRdb's annotation, not from the publication. Counted in this sample were 750,000 or so distinct CDR3 sequences; more than 20% of them appeared once. Just under 9.5% of the sample rests with the top ten.

What the study reported, not specific to this receptor: As age increased, observed TCR beta diversity per million T cells dropped in a roughly linear way, and a significant reduction was already evident by age about 40. Bulk unsorted PBMC profiling prevented conclusive comparison of naive and antigen-experienced compartments. Compared with the aged group, the long-lived group had more naive CD4+ T cells, fewer expanded clones and increased TCR diversity, a pattern suggesting age selection. Estimates of total diversity from one million sequenced T cells were regarded as lower bounds and underestimates. Donor CMV infection status was unknown, potentially confounding age-related changes in expanded clonotypes. Observed TCR beta diversity correlated strongly with the percentage of naive T cells measured by flow cytometry.

A single count supports this clonotype. Its antigen remains unidentified. No much larger clonotype is one base removed from it; base qualities were not supplied. The 40 or so donors, aged about 6 to 100 years, were systemically healthy Caucasian individuals from Russia. Each donor gave approximately 9.3 milliliters of peripheral blood, collected into EDTA-treated Vacutainer tubes. Ficoll-Paque density-gradient centrifugation was used to isolate PBMCs, with at least 6.5 million per sample. Total RNA, at least 5.5 micrograms per sample, was extracted from PBMCs with Trizol reagent. For every donor, an aliquot of PBMCs went through flow cytometry to measure the percentages of naive CD45RAhigh/CD27high T cells. The same data also contributed to another study, on T cells of mothers and their children. The second publication reports: Donors were nine systemically healthy Caucasian individuals: three mothers and their six children. cDNA synthesis used all of the extracted RNA, with approximately 1.4 ug of RNA in each 15 ul reaction. Sample barcodes and 2-4 random nucleotides were added via the M1S primer in the second PCR. Over 8 million TCR beta CDR3 reads came from each mother, compared with about 3 million reads from each child. Thymic selection shapes the output of TCR recombination in a similar way in related and unrelated pairs, and inherited differences have a minor effect. Related mother-child pairs always showed normalized repertoire overlap that was slightly higher than in unrelated mother-child pairs, though the difference was never significant. No persistent microchimeric T cell clones were detected, at a sensitivity of approximately 100 clones per million clonotypes. To look for features that set related mother-child pairs apart from unrelated individuals, the researchers ran deep NGS to compare the TCR beta repertoires of mothers and children. Mothers averaged roughly 40 +/- 4 years of age and children averaged about 12 +/- 4 years. Libraries were sequenced on Illumina HiSeq 2000 with 100+100 nt paired-end reads after adapter ligation with NEBNext reagents. To prevent cross-contamination, the mother and child libraries were prepared one month apart and sequenced in separate runs. Each donor had between about 450,000 and 2,300,000 distinct TCR beta clonotypes identified. Naive TCR beta clonotypes were estimated from low-frequency clonotypes matched to each donor's FACS-determined naive share, without sorting.

The TCR sequence derives from a boy aged 5-17 years in good health. The chain was built from TRBV29-1 and TRBJ1-1, with the D gene not clear enough to name. Sequencing input: blood. Here is the DNA: TGCAGCGTTGTTCGGAAAATGAACACTGAAGCTTTCTTT. Translated, this is CSVVRKMNTEAFF.